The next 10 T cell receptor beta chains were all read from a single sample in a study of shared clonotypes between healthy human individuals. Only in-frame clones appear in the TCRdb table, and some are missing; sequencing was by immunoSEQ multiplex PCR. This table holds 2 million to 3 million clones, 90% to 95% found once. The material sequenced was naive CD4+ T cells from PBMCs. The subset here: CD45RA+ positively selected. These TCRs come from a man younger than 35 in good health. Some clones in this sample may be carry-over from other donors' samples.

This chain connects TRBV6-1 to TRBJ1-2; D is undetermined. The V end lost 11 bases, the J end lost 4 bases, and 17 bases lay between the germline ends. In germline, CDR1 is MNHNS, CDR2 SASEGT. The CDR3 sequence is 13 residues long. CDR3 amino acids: CASHGVQFYGYTF. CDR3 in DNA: TGTGCCTCCCACGGTGTCCAATTCTATGGCTACACCTTC.

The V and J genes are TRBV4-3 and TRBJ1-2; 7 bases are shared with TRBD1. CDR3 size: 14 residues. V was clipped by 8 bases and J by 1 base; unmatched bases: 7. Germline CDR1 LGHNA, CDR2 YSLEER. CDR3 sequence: CASAQGVDNYGYTF. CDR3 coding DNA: TGCGCCAGCGCTCAGGGGGTAGATAACTATGGCTACACCTTC.

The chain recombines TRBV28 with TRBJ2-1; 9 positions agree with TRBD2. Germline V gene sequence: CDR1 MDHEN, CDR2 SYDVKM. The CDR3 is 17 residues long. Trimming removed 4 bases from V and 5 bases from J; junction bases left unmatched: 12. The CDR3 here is CASSSTSGPPGDNEQFF. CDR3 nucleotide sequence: TGTGCCAGCAGTTCCACTAGCGGGCCCCCTGGGGACAATGAGCAGTTCTTC.

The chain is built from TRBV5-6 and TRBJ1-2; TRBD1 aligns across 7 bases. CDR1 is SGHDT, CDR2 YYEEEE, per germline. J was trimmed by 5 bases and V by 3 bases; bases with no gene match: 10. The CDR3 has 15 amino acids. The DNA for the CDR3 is TGTGCCAGCAGCTCAGTTCGACAGGGATCTTATGGCTACACCTTC. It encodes CASSSVRQGSYGYTF.

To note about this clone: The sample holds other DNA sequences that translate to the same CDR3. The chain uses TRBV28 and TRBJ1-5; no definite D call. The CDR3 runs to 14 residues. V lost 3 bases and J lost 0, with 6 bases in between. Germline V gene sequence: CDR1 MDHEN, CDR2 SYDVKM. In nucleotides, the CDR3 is TGTGCCAGCAGTTTGGGTGGTAGCAATCAGCCCCAGCATTTT. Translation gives CASSLGGSNQPQHF.

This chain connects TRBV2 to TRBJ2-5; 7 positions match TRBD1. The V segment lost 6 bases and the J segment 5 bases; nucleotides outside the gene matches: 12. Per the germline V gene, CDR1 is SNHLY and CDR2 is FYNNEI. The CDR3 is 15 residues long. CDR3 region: CASSPREGAEETQYF. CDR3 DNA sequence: TGTGCCAGCAGCCCTAGAGAGGGGGCGGAGGAGACCCAGTACTTC.

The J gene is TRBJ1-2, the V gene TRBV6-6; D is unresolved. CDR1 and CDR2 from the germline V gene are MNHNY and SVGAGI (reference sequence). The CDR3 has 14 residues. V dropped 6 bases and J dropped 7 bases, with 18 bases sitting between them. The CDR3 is CASSDRAGGFGYTF. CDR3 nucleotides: TGTGCCAGCAGCGACCGGGCAGGAGGGTTTGGCTACACCTTC.

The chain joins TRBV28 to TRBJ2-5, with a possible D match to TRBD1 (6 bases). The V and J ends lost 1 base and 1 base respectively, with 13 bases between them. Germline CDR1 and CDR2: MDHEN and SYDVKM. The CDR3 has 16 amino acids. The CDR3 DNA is TGTGCCAGCAGTTTATTCGGGACACAACCCCAAGAGACCCAGTACTTC. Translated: CASSLFGTQPQETQYF.

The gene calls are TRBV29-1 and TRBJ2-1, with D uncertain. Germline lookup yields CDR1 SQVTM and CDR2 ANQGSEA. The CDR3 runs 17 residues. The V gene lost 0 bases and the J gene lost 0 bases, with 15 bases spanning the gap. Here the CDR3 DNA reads TGCAGCGTTGAAGATTCGCGAACGGTGAGCTCCTACAATGAGCAGTTCTTC. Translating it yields CSVEDSRTVSSYNEQFF.

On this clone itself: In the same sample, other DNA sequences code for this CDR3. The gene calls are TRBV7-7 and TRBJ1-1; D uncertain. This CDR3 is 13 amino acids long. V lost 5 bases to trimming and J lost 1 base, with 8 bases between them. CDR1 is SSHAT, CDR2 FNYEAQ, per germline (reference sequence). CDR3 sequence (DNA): TGTGCCAGCAGCCTTCAGGAGAACACTGAAGCTTTCTTT. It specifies CASSLQENTEAFF. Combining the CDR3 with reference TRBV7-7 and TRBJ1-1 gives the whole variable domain GAGVSQSPRYKVTKRGQDVTLRCDPISSHATLYWYQQALGQGPEFLTYFNYEAQPDKSGLPSDRFSAERPEGSISTLTIQRTEQRDSAMYRCASSLQENTEAFFGQGTRLTVV.